These 20 T cell receptor beta chains originate from one sample sequenced in a study of tumor-infiltrating lymphocytes in primary liver carcinoma. Co-extracting RNA and DNA was done with roughly 17-34 mg of unsorted bulk tissue as input. With a constant-region primer, TCR beta cDNA was made from approximately 520 ng of total RNA. Libraries covering TCR beta were generated through three nested multiplex PCR rounds (using a slightly modified ARM-PCR). A C-beta reverse primer was combined with TRBV1-TRBV30 forward primers in the first two PCR rounds, and each round had approximately 9 cycles. TCRdb called the multiplex PCR reads again in MiXCR, with one record for every CDR3 protein. The sample holds 95,000 to 150,000 distinct CDR3 sequences, around two thirds seen once. The sequencing input was liver tumor tissue from sampling region 1. Subset: tumor region T1, superior pole. The origin of the receptors is a woman in her sixties with primary liver carcinoma and hepatitis B virus infection.

Notes on this clonotype: A much larger clone sits a single nucleotide away, making a read error possible. The rearrangement uses TRBV6-1 and TRBJ2-1, with 12 bases lining up with TRBD2. CDR3 length equals 16 residues. Germline V gives CDR1 MNHNS, CDR2 SASEGT. The CDR3 DNA is TGTGCCAGCACCGGCTGGACTAGCGGGGCCTACAATGAGCTGTTCTTC. Its translation is CASTGWTSGAYNELFF.

At least ten counts were recorded for this clonotype. CDR3 loop: CASSPRTGRMNTEAFF. The DNA of the CDR3 is TGTGCCAGCAGTCCCCGGACAGGGAGGATGAACACTGAAGCTTTCTTT. This chain connects TRBV28 to TRBJ1-1; TRBD1 aligns across 8 bases. The CDR3 spans 16 residues. After removal of 5 bases from V and 0 bases from J, the junction contained 8 bases not matched to a gene. The germline V gene encodes CDR1 MDHEN and CDR2 SYDVKM.

About this clonotype: Germline and junction disagree at one end, which may indicate a read error. The chain recombines TRBV4-1 with TRBJ2-7; 7 bases agree with TRBD2. The length of the CDR3 is 15 residues. Per the germline V gene, CDR1 is MGHRA and CDR2 is YSYEKL. CDR3 residues: CASSQGEGPQYVQYF. For the CDR3, the DNA is TGCGCCAGCAGCCAAGGGGAGGGGCCACAATACGTGCAGTACTTC.

This clonotype has just a few counts. V gene TRBV28 combines with J gene TRBJ2-7, with a tentative D call TRBD1 (5 bases). The CDR3 totals 14 residues. The V gene lost 4 bases and the J gene lost 3 bases, with 13 bases spanning the gap. Germline values: CDR1 MDHEN, CDR2 SYDVKM. The CDR3: CASSSQGYYYEQYF. CDR3 bases: TGTGCCAGCAGTTCGCAGGGATATTACTACGAGCAGTACTTC.

CDR3 sequence (DNA): TGTGCCTGGCGTAGGGGCAATCGGGACACCGGGGAGCTGTTTTTT. Amino acids: CAWRRGNRDTGELFF. This rearrangement joins TRBV30 to TRBJ2-2; D might be TRBD1 (5 bases). The CDR3 loop spans 15 amino acids. The germline CDR1 and CDR2 sequences are GTSNPN and SVGIG (reference sequence). V shed 5 bases and J shed 3 bases, with 16 bases lying between them.

This sequence joins TRBV11-2 and TRBJ2-1; possibly TRBD2 for D (6 bases). The CDR3 covers 18 residues. CDR1 is SGHAT, CDR2 FQNNGV, per germline. DNA for the CDR3: TGTGGCAGTAGCTTAGGTGGTAGCGGTAGACTTCAATACAATGAGCAGTTCTTC. As protein: CGSSLGGSGRLQYNEQFF.

This clonotype was counted a few times. The chain joins TRBV9 to TRBJ2-1, with 11 nucleotides matching TRBD2. The V and J ends lost 4 bases and 3 bases, in that order; junction bases with no gene match: 9. Germline CDR1 is SGDLS and CDR2 is YYNGEE. This CDR3 is 17 amino acids long. The CDR3 bases are TGTGCCAGCAGCAGCGGCGTGGGGACTAGCGGCTACAATGAGCAGTTCTTC. Amino acids: CASSSGVGTSGYNEQFF. Using reference TRBV9 and TRBJ2-1 for the parts outside the CDR3, the full variable domain is DSGVTQTPKHLITATGQRVTLRCSPRSGDLSVYWYQQSLDQGLQFLIQYYNGEERAKGNILERFSAQQFPDLHSELNLSSLELGDSALYFCASSSGVGTSGYNEQFFGPGTRLTVL.

A remark on this clonotype: A read error is likely, as this CDR3 ends without the conserved phenylalanine or tryptophan. V is TRBV29-1 and J is TRBJ1-1; no firm D call. The CDR3 runs 10 residues. The V gene's germline CDR1 is SQVTM and CDR2 ANQGSEA. DNA of the CDR3: TGTAGCGTTGAGGAGGTTGAAGCTTTCTCT. The encoded protein is CSVEEVEAFS.

The V and J genes are TRBV5-5 and TRBJ1-1; D may be TRBD1 (6 bases). The V gene's germline CDR1 is SGHKS and CDR2 YYEKEE (reference sequence). This CDR3 has 13 residues. Trimming shortened V by 0 bases and J by 6 bases, and 9 bases separated the two germline ends. The CDR3 nucleotides read TGTGCCAGCAGCTTGGCAGGGGAAGCTGAAGCTTTCTTT. It specifies CASSLAGEAEAFF.

As regards this clonotype: Possible read error: a much larger clone is one base away. The rearrangement links TRBV28 to TRBJ1-2; the D is unclear. CDR3 length: 16 residues. V lost 4 bases and J lost 3, with 18 bases in between. Germline-derived CDR1 and CDR2 are MDHEN and SYDVKM. The DNA for the CDR3 is TGTGCCAGCAGTTCCCTCGCGGAGGCCGCCTACTATGGCTACACCTTC. Translated: CASSSLAEAAYYGYTF.

This clonotype occurred a few times. No conserved phenylalanine or tryptophan is present at the end of the CDR3, so a read error is the likely explanation. The rearrangement uses TRBV6-6 and TRBJ1-6; TRBD1 matches 9 bases. V lost 6 bases and J lost 5; bases outside the gene matches: 8. This CDR3 comprises 16 residues. Per germline, CDR1 MNHNY and CDR2 SVGAGI (reference sequence). CDR3 nucleotide sequence: TGTGCCAGCAGAAGGCCACAGGGGGCCCATAATTCACCCCTCCACCTT. It specifies CASRRPQGAHNSPLHL.

Regarding this clonotype: This may stem from a read error, because a much larger clone lies one nucleotide away. V gene TRBV7-8 combines with J gene TRBJ2-2; D possibly matches TRBD1 or TRBD2 (6 bases each). Looked up from germline, CDR1 is SGHVS and CDR2 is FQNEAQ. Deletions cut 5 bases from V and 1 base from J, with 20 bases between. The CDR3 is 18 residues long. CDR3: CASSALGTGDMNTGELFF. CDR3 in DNA: TGTGCCAGCAGCGCACTCGGTACGGGGGACATGAACACCGGGGAGCTGTTTTTT. The full variable domain, its missing parts supplied by reference TRBV7-8 and TRBJ2-2, is GAGVSQSPRYKVAKRGQDVALRCDPISGHVSLFWYQQALGQGPEFLTYFQNEAQLDKSGLPSDRFFAERPEGSVSTLKIQRTQQEDSAVYLCASSALGTGDMNTGELFFGEGSRLTVL.

Concerning this clonotype itself: Mismatch with germline at one junction end may stem from a read error. CDR3 sequence: CVSSPEQGWQPQHF. Written as DNA, the CDR3 is TGCGTCAGCAGTCCAGAACAGGGGTGGCAGCCCCAGCATTTT. The V gene is TRBV4-1, the J gene TRBJ1-5, with 7 bases matching TRBD1. The CDR3 length is 14 residues. Germline CDR1 is MGHRA and CDR2 is YSYEKL.

In its sample, this clonotype was seen a few times. The chain recombines TRBV29-1 with TRBJ2-5; D possibly uses TRBD1 or TRBD2 (6 bases each). V was shortened by 6 bases and J by 7 bases, with 15 bases between the two germline ends. This CDR3 is built from 12 residues. The germline V gene has CDR1 SQVTM and CDR2 ANQGSEA. The chain's CDR3 is CSVRGVRATQYF. The CDR3 DNA sequence: TGCAGCGTGAGGGGGGTCCGGGCGACCCAGTACTTC.

About this clonotype itself: A read error may explain this, as a much larger clone is one base away. The chain is built from TRBV30 and TRBJ2-2; weak D call: TRBD2 (6 bases). Germline V lookup: CDR1 GTSNPN, CDR2 SVGIG (reference sequence). V shed 0 bases and J shed 7 bases, with 15 bases lying between them. There are 15 residues in the CDR3. The chain's CDR3 is CAWSVRDLTSGELFF. The CDR3 bases are TGTGCCTGGAGTGTCAGGGACTTAACGAGCGGGGAGCTGTTTTTT.

With respect to this clonotype: This may be a read error: a much more frequent sequence differs by one nucleotide. CDR3 residues: CASSFGSQPQHF. Here the CDR3 DNA reads TGTGCCAGCAGCTTTGGGTCCCAGCCCCAGCATTTT. The chain has TRBV7-9 and TRBJ1-5, with D unclear. The CDR3 spans 12 residues. Trimming left V 3 bases short and J 7 bases short, with 7 bases between. The germline CDR1 and CDR2 sequences are SEHNR and FQNEAQ (reference sequence).

This clonotype has more than one count but fewer than ten. This chain links TRBV5-1 with TRBJ2-1; D remains unclear. In germline, CDR1 is SGHRS, CDR2 YFSETQ. Trimming took 4 bases from V and 7 from J, leaving 12 bases between them. This CDR3 is 13 amino acids long. CDR3 in DNA: TGCGCCAGCAGCCCGCGGCGTTCAAATGAGCAGTTCTTC. It codes for CASSPRRSNEQFF.

This clonotype rates as medium-sized. The chain carries TRBV11-3 and TRBJ2-7, with D unclear. V lost 3 bases, J lost 2 bases, and 14 bases lay in between. Germline CDR1 reads SGHNT; CDR2 reads YENEEA. The length of the CDR3 is 15 residues. The CDR3 region has the DNA TGTGCCAGCAGCTTGCAGGTTACCTCTACCTACGAGCAGTACTTC. Its translation is CASSLQVTSTYEQYF.

In regard to this clonotype: Sequence at one end of the junction differs from germline and may be a read error. This sequence joins TRBV4-1 and TRBJ2-1; TRBD2 matches 8 bases. Germline CDR1 MGHRA, CDR2 YSYEKL. This CDR3 spans 17 amino acids. CDR3 in amino acids: CTSSHATYGRAANEEFF. CDR3 bases: TGCACCAGCAGCCATGCGACCTACGGGAGGGCTGCCAATGAGGAGTTCTTC.

Worth noting for this clonotype: This may come from a read error, since a much larger clone is one base off. The chain employs TRBV5-1 and TRBJ2-1, with D possibly matching TRBD2 (5 bases). Germline assignment: CDR1 SGHRS and CDR2 YFSETQ. The CDR3 totals 13 residues. V lost 8 bases, J lost 1 base, and 10 bases lay in between. DNA of the CDR3: TGCGCCAGTCAAGCGGAGTCCTACAATGAGCAGTTCTTC. This encodes CASQAESYNEQFF.